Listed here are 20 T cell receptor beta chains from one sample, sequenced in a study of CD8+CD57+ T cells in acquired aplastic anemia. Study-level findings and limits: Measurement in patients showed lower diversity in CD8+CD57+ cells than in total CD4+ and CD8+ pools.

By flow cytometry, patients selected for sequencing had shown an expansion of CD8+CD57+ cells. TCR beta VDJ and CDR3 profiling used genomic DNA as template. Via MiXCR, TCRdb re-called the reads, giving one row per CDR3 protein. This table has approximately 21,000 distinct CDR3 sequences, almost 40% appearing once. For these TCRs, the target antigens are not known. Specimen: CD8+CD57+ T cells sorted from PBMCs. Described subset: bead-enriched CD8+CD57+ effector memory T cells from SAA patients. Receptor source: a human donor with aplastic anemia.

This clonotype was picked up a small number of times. The CDR3 nucleotides are TGTGCCAGCAGTTATCCGGGACAGGGTGTGGATACGCAGTATTTT. Translation gives CASSYPGQGVDTQYF. The chain uses TRBV2 and TRBJ2-3, with TRBD1 identical over 9 bases. CDR1 SNHLY and CDR2 FYNNEI come from the germline V gene. Trimming at V came to 5 bases and at J to 6 bases, leaving 9 bases not matched to a gene. CDR3 length: 15 amino acids.

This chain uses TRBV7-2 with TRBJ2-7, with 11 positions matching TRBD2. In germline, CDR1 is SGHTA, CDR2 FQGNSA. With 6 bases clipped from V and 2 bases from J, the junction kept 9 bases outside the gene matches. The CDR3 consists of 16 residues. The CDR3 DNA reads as TGTGCCAGCAGTACCGATGGGACTAGCGGAGCCTACGAGCAGTACTTC. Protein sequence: CASSTDGTSGAYEQYF.

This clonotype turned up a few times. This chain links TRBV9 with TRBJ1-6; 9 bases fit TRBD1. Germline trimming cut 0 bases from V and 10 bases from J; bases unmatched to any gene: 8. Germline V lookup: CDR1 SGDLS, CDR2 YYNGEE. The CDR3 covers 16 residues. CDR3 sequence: CASSVDVGDRDSPLHF. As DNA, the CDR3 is TGTGCCAGCAGCGTAGATGTAGGGGACAGGGACTCACCCCTCCACTTT.

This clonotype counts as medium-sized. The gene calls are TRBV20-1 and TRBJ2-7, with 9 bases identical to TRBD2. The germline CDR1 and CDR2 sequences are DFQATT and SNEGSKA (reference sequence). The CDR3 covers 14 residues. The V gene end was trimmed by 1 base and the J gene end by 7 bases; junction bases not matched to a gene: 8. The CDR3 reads CSARGLAGSEEQYF. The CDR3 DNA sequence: TGCAGTGCTAGAGGGCTAGCGGGGAGTGAGGAGCAGTACTTC.

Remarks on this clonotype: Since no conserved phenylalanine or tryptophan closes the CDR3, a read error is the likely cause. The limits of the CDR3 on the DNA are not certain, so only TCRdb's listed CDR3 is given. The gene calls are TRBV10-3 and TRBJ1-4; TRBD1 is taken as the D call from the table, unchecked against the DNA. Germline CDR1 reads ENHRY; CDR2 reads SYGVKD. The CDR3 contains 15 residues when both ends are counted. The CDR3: CAIMMRQGGEAFFGQ.

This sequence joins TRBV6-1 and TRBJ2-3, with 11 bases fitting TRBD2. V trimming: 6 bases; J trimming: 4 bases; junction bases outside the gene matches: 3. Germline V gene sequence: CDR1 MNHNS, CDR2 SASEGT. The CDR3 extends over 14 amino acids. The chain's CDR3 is CASRGLAVPDTQYF. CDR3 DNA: TGTGCCAGCAGGGGACTAGCGGTGCCAGATACGCAGTATTTT.

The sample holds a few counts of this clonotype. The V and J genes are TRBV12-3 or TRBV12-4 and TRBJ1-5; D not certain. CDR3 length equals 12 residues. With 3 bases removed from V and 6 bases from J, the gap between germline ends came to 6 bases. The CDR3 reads CASSLKVQPQHF. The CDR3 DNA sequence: TGTGCCAGCAGTTTGAAGGTTCAGCCCCAGCATTTT.

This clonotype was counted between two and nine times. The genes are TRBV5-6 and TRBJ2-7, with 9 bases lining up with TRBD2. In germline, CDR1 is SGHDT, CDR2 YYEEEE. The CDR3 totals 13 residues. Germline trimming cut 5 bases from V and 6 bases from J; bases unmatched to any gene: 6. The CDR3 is CASRRLAAGEQYF. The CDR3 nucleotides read TGTGCCAGCAGGAGACTAGCGGCGGGCGAGCAGTACTTC.

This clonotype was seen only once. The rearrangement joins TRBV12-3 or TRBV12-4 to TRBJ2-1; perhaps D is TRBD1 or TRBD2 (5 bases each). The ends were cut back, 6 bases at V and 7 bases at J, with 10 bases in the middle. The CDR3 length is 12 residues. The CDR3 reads CASSWWGNEQFF. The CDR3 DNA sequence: TGTGCCAGCAGCTGGTGGGGGAATGAGCAGTTCTTC.

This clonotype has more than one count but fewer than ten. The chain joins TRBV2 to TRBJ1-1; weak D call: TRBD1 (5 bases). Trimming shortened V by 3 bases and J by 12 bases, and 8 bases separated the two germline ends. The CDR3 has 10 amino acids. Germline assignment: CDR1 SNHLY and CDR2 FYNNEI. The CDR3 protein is CASSETATFF. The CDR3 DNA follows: TGTGCCAGCAGTGAGACAGCTACTTTCTTT.

CDR3 amino acids: CATSLGLAGYDDSYNEQFF. The CDR3 DNA reads TGTGCCACCAGCCTGGGACTAGCGGGGTACGACGACTCCTACAATGAGCAGTTCTTC. The chain has TRBV24-1 and TRBJ2-1; 13 nucleotides line up with TRBD2. The CDR3 is made up of 19 amino acids. V gave up 7 bases and J gave up 0 bases; unmatched junction bases: 11. Germline values: CDR1 KGHDR, CDR2 SFDVKD.

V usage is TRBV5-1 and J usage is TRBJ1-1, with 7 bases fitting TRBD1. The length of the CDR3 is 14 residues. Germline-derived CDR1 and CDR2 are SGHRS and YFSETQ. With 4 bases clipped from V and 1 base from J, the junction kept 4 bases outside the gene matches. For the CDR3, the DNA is TGCGCCAGCAGCCTTCGGACAGGGAACACTGAAGCTTTCTTT. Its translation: CASSLRTGNTEAFF.

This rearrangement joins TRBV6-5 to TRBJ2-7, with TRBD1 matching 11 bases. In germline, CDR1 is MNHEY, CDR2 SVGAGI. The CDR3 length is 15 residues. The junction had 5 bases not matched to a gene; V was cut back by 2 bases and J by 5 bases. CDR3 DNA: TGTGCCAGCAGTTACGCAAGGACAGGGGGCCACGAGCAGTACTTC. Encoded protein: CASSYARTGGHEQYF.

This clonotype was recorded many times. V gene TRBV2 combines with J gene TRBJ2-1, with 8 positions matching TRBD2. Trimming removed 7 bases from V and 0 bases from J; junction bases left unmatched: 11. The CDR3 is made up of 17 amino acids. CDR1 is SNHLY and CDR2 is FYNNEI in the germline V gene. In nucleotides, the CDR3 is TGTGCCAGCACGGGAGGGGTCTCGACACCCTCCTACAATGAGCAGTTCTTC. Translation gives CASTGGVSTPSYNEQFF. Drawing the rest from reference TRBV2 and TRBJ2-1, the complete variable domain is EPEVTQTPSHQVTQMGQEVILRCVPISNHLYFYWYRQILGQKVEFLVSFYNNEISEKSEIFDDQFSVERPDGSNFTLKIRSTKLEDSAMYFCASTGGVSTPSYNEQFFGPGTRLTVL.

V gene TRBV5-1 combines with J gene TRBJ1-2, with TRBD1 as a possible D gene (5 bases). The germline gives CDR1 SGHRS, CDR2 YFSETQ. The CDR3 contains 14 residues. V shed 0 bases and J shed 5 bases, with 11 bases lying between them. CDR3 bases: TGCGCCAGCAGCTTGGGTGGCAGGGAATATGGCTACACCTTC. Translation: CASSLGGREYGYTF.

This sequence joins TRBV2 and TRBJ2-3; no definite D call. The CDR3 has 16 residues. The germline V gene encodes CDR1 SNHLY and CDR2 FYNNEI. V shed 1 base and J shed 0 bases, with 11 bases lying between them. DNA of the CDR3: TGTGCCAGCAGTGAAGGTTTGGGCTTCAGCACAGATACGCAGTATTTT. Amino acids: CASSEGLGFSTDTQYF.

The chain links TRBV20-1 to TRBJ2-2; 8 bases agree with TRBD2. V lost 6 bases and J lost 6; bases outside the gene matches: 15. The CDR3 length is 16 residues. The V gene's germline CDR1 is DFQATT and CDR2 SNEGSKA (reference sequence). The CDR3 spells CSARLAGGLVAGELFF. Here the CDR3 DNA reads TGCAGTGCCCGACTGGCGGGAGGTTTGGTGGCCGGGGAGCTGTTTTTT.

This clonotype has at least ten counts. The CDR3 sequence is CASSQGTVSNVGQYF. As DNA, the CDR3 is TGTGCCAGCAGCCAAGGGACAGTTTCGAATGTGGGGCAGTACTTC. This rearrangement joins TRBV3-1 to TRBJ2-7; perhaps TRBD1 as D (6 bases). V lost 1 base and J lost 9, with 19 bases in between. From germline, CDR1 is LGHDT and CDR2 YNNKEL (reference sequence). There are 15 residues in the CDR3.

The CDR3: CASSYKYQETQYF. DNA of the CDR3: TGTGCCAGCAGCTATAAATACCAAGAGACCCAGTACTTC. The chain links TRBV7-6 to TRBJ2-5; D is uncertain. Trimming took off 4 bases at V and 0 bases at J, with 6 bases between the two ends. This CDR3 is built from 13 residues. Per the germline V gene, CDR1 is SGHVS and CDR2 is FNYEAQ.

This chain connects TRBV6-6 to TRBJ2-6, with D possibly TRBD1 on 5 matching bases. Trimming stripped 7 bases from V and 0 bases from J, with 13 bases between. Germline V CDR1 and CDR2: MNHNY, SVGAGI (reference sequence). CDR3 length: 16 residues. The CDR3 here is CASTLRQSSGANVLTF. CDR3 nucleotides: TGTGCCAGCACCCTAAGACAGTCCTCTGGGGCCAACGTCCTGACTTTC.